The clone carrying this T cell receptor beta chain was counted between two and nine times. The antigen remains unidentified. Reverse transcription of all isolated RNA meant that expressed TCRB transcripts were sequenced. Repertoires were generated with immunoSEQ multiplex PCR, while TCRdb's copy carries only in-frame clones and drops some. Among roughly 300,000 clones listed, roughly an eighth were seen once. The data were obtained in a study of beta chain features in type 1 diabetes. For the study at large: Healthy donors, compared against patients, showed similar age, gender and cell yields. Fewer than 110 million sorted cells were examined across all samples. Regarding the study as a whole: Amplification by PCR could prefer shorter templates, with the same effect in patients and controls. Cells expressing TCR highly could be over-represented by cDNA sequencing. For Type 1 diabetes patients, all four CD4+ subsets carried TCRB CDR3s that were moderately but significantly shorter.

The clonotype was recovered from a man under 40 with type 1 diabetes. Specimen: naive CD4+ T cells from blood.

CDR3 DNA: TGTGCCAGCAGCCCCGGGAGGGGCTACACCTTC. This sequence encodes CASSPGRGYTF. The V and J genes are TRBV7-9 and TRBJ1-2, with D uncertain. Trimming took off 5 bases at V and 8 bases at J, with 9 bases between the two ends. Germline V gives CDR1 SEHNR, CDR2 FQNEAQ (reference sequence). The CDR3 totals 11 residues.